The clone carrying this T cell receptor beta chain was found many times. Its antigen is currently unknown. The sample is drawn from a study of T-cell memory formation after mild COVID-19. About the research overall: Among the donors, TCR clusters were largely specific to each donor.

General study findings and limits: Specificity for SARS-CoV-2 was not confirmed among the second-wave clones peaking on day 37. Among clones contracting day 15 to 85, CD4/CD8 was balanced, whereas later expanders leaned CD4+. Contracting CD8+ clones were enriched in EMRA, CD4+ mainly in CM and EM.

Using its own MiXCR run on the 5' RACE reads, TCRdb lists one record per CDR3 protein. The repertoire holds about 35,000 distinct CDR3 sequences, roughly 20% seen once, with roughly 1.4% in the top ten. The TCR sequence derives from an adult who had mild COVID-19 (a few samples of this study predate the infection). Cell type and time point are not known. Specimen: PBMCs or a T cell subset sorted from them (not recorded which).

CDR3 sequence reads: CASSPHFPVTSGRASNEQFF. The CDR3 DNA reads TGTGCCAGCAGCCCACATTTCCCCGTGACTAGCGGGAGGGCCTCCAATGAGCAGTTCTTC. The V call is TRBV5-5, the J call TRBJ2-1; TRBD2 matches 14 bases. The germline CDR1 and CDR2 sequences are SGHKS and YYEKEE (reference sequence). The V and J ends lost 4 bases and 6 bases, in that order; junction bases with no gene match: 18. There are 20 residues in the CDR3.